This T cell receptor beta chain was sequenced for a study of shared clonotypes between healthy human individuals. The table came from immunoSEQ multiplex PCR; TCRdb's copy has only in-frame clones and leaves some out. The sample carries roughly 2 million clones, 85% to 95% recorded once. This clone appeared once. Trimming took off 3 bases at V and 0 bases at J, with 5 bases between the two ends. This CDR3 is built from 13 residues. In germline, CDR1 is SGHAT, CDR2 FQNNGV. The rearrangement joins TRBV11-2 to TRBJ2-5; D is ambiguous. The source of this sequence is a man aged 18-30 years in good health. The source material was naive CD4+ T cells sorted from blood. Subset defined: CD45RA+ positively selected. The CDR3 spells CASSFVDQETQYF. CDR3 coding DNA: TGTGCCAGCAGCTTCGTCGACCAAGAGACCCAGTACTTC.